The clone carrying this T cell receptor beta chain was observed a few times. The antigen is not known. There are 13 residues in the CDR3. Germline CDR1 MNHNS, CDR2 SASEGT. After removal of 8 bases from V and 8 bases from J, the junction contained 6 bases not matched to a gene. The record originates from a study of identical twins. Study observations and caveats: The study drew conclusions from cross-sectional statistical analysis, not from following the same donors. The more abundant beta clonotypes in cord blood had fewer insertions, and memory repertoires did not show this.

Each CDR3 protein is one row after TCRdb ran MiXCR on the 5' RACE reads. The table includes some 790,000 distinct CDR3 sequences, 15% to 20% detected once. The same data also went into a second study, on T cells expressing NK-cell markers. That work states: Among the eight sequenced donors, seven tested HCMV-seropositive and one tested seronegative.

This clonotype originated in a woman between 18 and 30 years old in good health. The rearrangement links TRBV6-1 to TRBJ2-1; TRBD2 matches at 10 bases. The sequencing input was PBMCs. For the CDR3, the DNA is TGTGCCAGCGCCCAAGCGGGGGGGGATGAGCAGTTCTTC. As protein: CASAQAGGDEQFF.